This TCR beta chain came from a study of a mutant IDH1 vaccine in newly diagnosed glioma (dated by TCRdb to about 2021). Study-level background: In the chemotherapy-containing groups, vaccination started alongside temozolomide cycles, whereas in patients who had radiotherapy alone it started 4-6 weeks after radiotherapy. The approximately 32 treated patients were around 62% male and approximately 40% female, with a mean age of approximately 40 years. Before enrollment, patients had received standard therapy of radiotherapy alone, temozolomide alone, or radiochemotherapy with temozolomide; most received the combination. The week-35 safety follow-up took place at visit V12, and the week-47 end of study took place at visit V13. Peripheral blood was drawn at six visits: V03 (baseline), V05, V07, V10, V12 and V13. Longitudinal TCRB deep sequencing was done for 25 treated patients, wherever samples were available for exploratory analyses. The study at large found these results: The authors noted that analyses of patient blood samples could not be reproduced because of sample limitations. PBMC samples for TCRB deep sequencing were selected based on availability. Pseudoprogression appeared unrelated to alterations in the top peripheral T cell clonotypes detected by TCRB sequencing. Immune responses induced by the vaccine were seen in around 93% of patients across multiple MHC alleles.

The CDR3 covers 16 residues, taking in both the cysteine and the phenylalanine. CDR3 DNA only is kept here, 48 bases in frame from base 1. V is trimmed back by 4 bases and J by 4 bases, and the junction contains 11 bases that no gene match accounts for. Per the germline V gene, SGHVS is the CDR1 and FNYEAQ is the CDR2. Receptor libraries were prepared by the immunoSEQ multiplex PCR assay. Rearranged TCR beta chain sequences were amplified using the hsTCRB Kit according to the manufacturer's protocol. Sequencing of TCRB libraries was carried out on an Illumina MiSeq. On the study's bioinformatics: The kit vendor's proprietary platform handled demultiplexing, trimming and gene mapping. The clones in this table, taken by TCRdb from immuneACCESS, are in-frame only. Not every clone is retained; where verified, under half of the shortfall comes from an unresolved V gene, and the cause of the rest is unknown. D and trimming come from the DNA, and the V and J calls and clone size come from that table. The sample yields some 33,000 clones; approximately 80% were counted once. About 11% of the sample lies in the top ten.

With regard to this clone: Which antigen it targets is not known. No base quality values were provided; no much bigger clone lies one nucleotide off.

In light of the paper, this sample's time point label describes: week 35, safety follow-up. Each vaccine dose was 300 ug of a 20-mer mutant IDH1 peptide in Montanide, given subcutaneously with topical imiquimod. Across visits V03 through V10, patients got a total of eight vaccinations, given in weeks 1, 3, 5, 7, 11, 15, 19 and 23. Newly diagnosed WHO grade 3 or 4 IDH1-mutant astrocytomas showing loss of nuclear ATRX were present in the donors. The samples were drawn from NOA16, a multicentre, single-arm, open-label phase I trial in Germany that tested a mutant IDH1 peptide vaccine in humans for the first time. The DNeasy Blood and Tissue Kit was used to extract genomic DNA from EDTA blood for TCRB sequencing.

This receptor was obtained from a woman in her forties with glioma. This chain joins TRBV7-6 to TRBJ2-7, with 9 bases aligning to TRBD1. The material was PBMCs, obtained from a glioma patient whose treatment included an IDH1 peptide vaccine. The bases read TGTGCCAGCAGCTCCCTCCGAGGGGACAGGGTTTACGAGCAGTACTTC. This encodes CASSSLRGDRVYEQYF.